This entry describes one T cell receptor (beta chain). Its antigen target is currently unknown. Per-base qualities were not stored, and no clone one base away is much larger. The sample originates from a study of Ad26.COV2.S vaccination and SARS-CoV-2 variants (dated by TCRdb to the early 2020s). About the investigation overall: The specificity and breadth of SARS-CoV-2-reactive T cell receptors after Ad26.COV2.S vaccination were assessed by TCRbeta repertoire sequencing. The TCR-sequenced set comprised approximately 32 samples: around 20 Ad26.COV2.S vaccine recipients, 5 placebo recipients and 8 SARS-CoV-2 convalescent individuals. General findings and caveats noted by the study authors: According to the authors, total T cell responses may have been underestimated by the TCR breadth and depth analyses. Higher spike-specific TCR breadth was observed in Ad26.COV2.S recipients than in placebo recipients (P = 0.0014). Comparable non-spike TCR breadth was observed between vaccine and placebo recipients, consistent with only spike being contained in the vaccine. After vaccination, spike-specific CD8+ and CD4+ T cell responses were reported to show substantial breadth.

The time point label here, explained by the study, means: individuals recovered from natural SARS-CoV-2 infection. V is trimmed back by 1 base and J by 0 bases, and the junction contains 12 bases that no gene match accounts for. The CDR3 covers 18 residues, taking in both the cysteine and the phenylalanine. The DNA shown is the 54-base CDR3, in frame from base 1. CDR1 and CDR2 (SGDLS, YYNGEE) derive from the germline V gene. TCRbeta CDR3 regions were sequenced with the immunoSEQ Assay. After extraction, genomic DNA underwent amplification by bias-controlled multiplex PCR, followed by high-throughput sequencing. Under the source paper's analysis protocol: To quantify the absolute abundance of every unique TCRbeta CDR3 region, sequences were collapsed and filtered. T cell fraction was estimated by normalization of TCRbeta template counts to usable DNA, with usable DNA being measured through amplification of reference genes present in all nucleated cells. Repertoire TCRs were annotated as SARS-CoV-2-specific when V gene, CDR3 amino acid sequence and J gene were exactly matched to a known reactive TCR set. The reference SARS-CoV-2 TCR set was obtained from MIRA and was filtered for enrichment in COVID-19-positive ImmuneCODE repertoires, whereby public or cross-reactive TCRs were removed. Drawing on the MIRA antigens, annotated TCRs were analysed further at the level of specific ORF or position within ORF. Breadth was defined as annotated unique rearrangements over total unique productive rearrangements; depth was the summed frequency of those rearrangements. Group comparisons of TCR breadth used two-sided Wilcoxon rank-sum tests. Imported from immuneACCESS, the table was reduced by TCRdb to in-frame sequences with V and J called. These copies leave out some clones; in studies compared against another copy, an unresolved V gene accounts for under half, and the cause of the remainder is not known. V and J calls and clone size come straight from that table; D and trimming were deduced from the DNA. Across this sample there are about 98,000 clones, with around three quarters seen only once. The top ten clones comprise roughly 17% of the sample.

The rearranged segments are TRBV9 and TRBJ1-1; the central 7 bases match TRBD1. The receptor's source is a human donor who had recovered from COVID-19. Sequenced here: peripheral blood, sampled after recovery from COVID-19. The CDR3: CASSVSGTQTGLNTEAFF. The DNA sequence reads TGTGCCAGCAGCGTATCGGGGACCCAGACAGGGCTGAACACTGAAGCTTTCTTT.